This TCR beta chain was retrieved from a study of CD8+ T cells in alopecia areata. CDR1 is SNHLY, CDR2 FYNNEI, per germline. V lost 6 bases and J lost 15; bases outside the gene matches: 14. The CDR3 covers 14 residues. This clone was seen only once. The antigen is unknown. Findings and caveats of the study: Clonality in lesional scalp, especially alopecia totalis/universalis, exceeded that of normal scalp.

RNA, once extracted, was reverse transcribed into cDNA for use as the sequencing template. Here immunoSEQ multiplex PCR was the method, and the copy in TCRdb shows in-frame clones only, minus some. The table lists around 210,000 clones, approximately 53% of them singletons. This chain uses TRBV2 with TRBJ2-1, with 10 bases lining up with TRBD1. The origin of this receptor is a human donor in good health. Sample: CD8+ T cells sorted from blood. The CDR3 protein is CASSTEGPGQGSFF. For the CDR3, the DNA is TGTGCCAGCAGCACAGAGGGTCCGGGACAGGGGTCGTTCTTC.